This T cell receptor beta chain appears in the sequencing data of a study of T cell changes during pregnancy in multiple sclerosis (dated by TCRdb to about 2019). The study in broad terms: The study examined how the T cell repertoire changed over the course of pregnancy in women with multiple sclerosis.

CDR1 and CDR2 are read off the germline V gene as MGHRA and YSYEKL. The CDR3, cysteine through phenylalanine, is 14 amino acids long. The read is trimmed to its CDR3 DNA, 42 bases read in frame from base 1. Trimmed from V: 3 bases; trimmed from J: 7 bases; junction bases lacking a gene match: 6. The method behind the library was the immunoSEQ multiplex PCR assay. The clones in this table, taken by TCRdb from immuneACCESS, are in-frame only. Not every clone is retained; where verified, under half of the shortfall comes from an unresolved V gene, and the cause of the rest is unknown. The sample table shows 100,000 or so clones, and approximately 93% are seen once. The top ten hold 0.99% of the sample. Concerning this clone: It lacks a known antigen. Nothing much larger sits one base from this clone, and base qualities are not available.

This sample comprised peripheral blood, obtained after pregnancy. Recombination linked TRBV4-1 to TRBJ2-1; 7 bases in between match TRBD2. The TCR originated in a female donor with multiple sclerosis, enrolled in a pregnancy study. The CDR3 protein: CASSQGGGWNEQFF. In nucleotide form, the sequence is TGCGCCAGCAGCCAGGGGGGGGGTTGGAATGAGCAGTTCTTC.